The 15 T cell receptor beta chains given below trace back to one sample, sequenced in a study of identical twins. TCRdb re-analysed the 5' RACE reads in MiXCR, keeping a single row per CDR3 protein. Found here are 1,800,000 or so distinct CDR3 sequences, around 29% of them singletons; the top ten hold over 0.25%. The sample taken for sequencing was cord blood. These receptor sequences come from a newborn girl in good health.

This clonotype was seen only a few times. The genes are TRBV14 and TRBJ2-1; D gene uncertain. CDR1 and CDR2 from the germline V gene are SGHDN and FVKESK. CDR3 length equals 12 residues. Trimming pared 4 bases from V and 10 bases from J, leaving 11 bases between. CDR3 residues: CASSPGTIEQFF. CDR3 nucleotides: TGTGCCAGCAGCCCCGGAACAATAGAGCAGTTCTTC.

In regard to this clonotype: Sequence at one end of the junction differs from germline and may be a read error. The rearrangement uses TRBV27 and TRBJ2-1, with TRBD2 matching over 7 bases. The CDR3 has 15 amino acids. The V gene's germline CDR1 is MNHEY and CDR2 SMNVEV (reference sequence). For the CDR3, the DNA is TGTGCCAGCAGTCCCCGCGGGAGCTCCTACAATAAGCAGTTCTTC. This codes for CASSPRGSSYNKQFF.

This clonotype was counted a few times. The chain has TRBV29-1 and TRBJ2-5; D possibly corresponds to TRBD2 (6 bases). V lost 6 bases and J lost 5, with 13 bases in between. The CDR3 runs to 12 residues. Germline CDR1 SQVTM, CDR2 ANQGSEA. CDR3 nucleotides: TGCAGCGTCTACAGACTAGGGGAGACCCAGTACTTC. The encoded protein is CSVYRLGETQYF.

There are a few counts of this clonotype. The chain is built from TRBV3-1 and TRBJ2-1, with 9 bases matching TRBD2. Per germline, CDR1 LGHDT and CDR2 YNNKEL (reference sequence). The V gene end was trimmed by 4 bases and the J gene end by 4 bases; junction bases not matched to a gene: 8. This CDR3 is 16 amino acids long. The CDR3 DNA reads TGTGCCAGCAGCCGTCATGGTAGCGGGGGATACAATGAGCAGTTCTTC. Residues: CASSRHGSGGYNEQFF.

The chain couples TRBV10-3 to TRBJ1-5, with D possibly matching TRBD1 (5 bases). Per the germline V gene, CDR1 is ENHRY and CDR2 is SYGVKD. This CDR3 has 13 amino acids. The V end lost 6 bases, the J end lost 4 bases, and 10 bases lay between the germline ends. CDR3 nucleotide sequence: TGTGCCATCAGGGACAATCCGAATCAGCCCCAGCATTTT. Residues: CAIRDNPNQPQHF.

The CDR3 DNA reads as TGTGCCAGCAGTTTAGGGATAGCGGGAGGGCCGGACGGGCAGTACTTC. The encoded protein is CASSLGIAGGPDGQYF. The V gene is TRBV12-3 or TRBV12-4, the J gene TRBJ2-4; TRBD2 aligns across 11 bases. Unmatched junction bases numbered 12, after V lost 1 base and J lost 13 bases. This CDR3 is built from 16 residues.

The V and J genes are TRBV3-1 and TRBJ2-4; 10 bases are a match to TRBD2. The J call may be faulty, since TRBJ2-7 better matches the DNA end. This CDR3 is 17 amino acids long. The germline V gene encodes CDR1 LGHDT and CDR2 YNNKEL (reference sequence). The CDR3 region is CASSPHTTSGNWYEQYF. CDR3 sequence (DNA): TGTGCCAGCAGCCCCCATACCACTAGCGGGAACTGGTACGAGCAGTACTTC.

This chain connects TRBV6-6 to TRBJ2-7; D call uncertain. From germline, CDR1 is MNHNY and CDR2 SVGAGI (reference sequence). V was pared by 8 bases and J by 1 base, with 12 bases between. The CDR3 has 13 amino acids. The DNA of the CDR3 is TGTGCCAGCCTGGGCTATGGGTCCTACGAGCAGTACTTC. Amino acid sequence: CASLGYGSYEQYF.

The chain couples TRBV27 to TRBJ1-4; D possibly corresponds to TRBD1 (5 bases). CDR1 and CDR2 (germline): MNHEY, SMNVEV (reference sequence). Trimming pared 6 bases from V and 3 bases from J, leaving 11 bases between. The CDR3 sequence is 14 residues long. In DNA, the CDR3 is TGTGCCAGCAGAAATGGCAGGGCTAATGAAAAACTGTTTTTT. The encoded protein is CASRNGRANEKLFF.

This clonotype occurred a few times. The chain couples TRBV28 to TRBJ2-1; D gene unclear. The CDR3 is made up of 12 amino acids. CDR1 and CDR2 (germline): MDHEN, SYDVKM. Trimming took 5 bases from V and 6 from J, leaving 8 bases between them. CDR3 protein: CASSNRFNEQFF. CDR3 coding DNA: TGTGCCAGCAGTAATCGGTTCAATGAGCAGTTCTTC.

In its sample, this clonotype was seen a few times. Germline and junction disagree at one end, which may indicate a read error. V is TRBV13 and J is TRBJ2-7, with 8 bases fitting TRBD2. The CDR3 is 13 residues long. Germline V gives CDR1 PRHDT, CDR2 FYEKMQ (reference sequence). The DNA of the CDR3 is TGTGCCAACAGCTCGGGGGGGCTCTACGAGCAGTACTTC. Encoded protein: CANSSGGLYEQYF. Complete variable domain (other parts from reference TRBV13 and TRBJ2-7): AAGVIQSPRHLIKEKRETATLKCYPIPRHDTVYWYQQGPGQDPQFLISFYEKMQSDKGSIPDRFSAQQFSDYHSELNMSSLELGDSALYFCANSSGGLYEQYFGPGTRLTVT.

This clonotype has only a few counts. The chain couples TRBV27 to TRBJ1-6; D ambiguous. This CDR3 region has 15 residues. V shed 3 bases and J shed 2 bases, with 8 bases lying between them. CDR1 and CDR2 (germline): MNHEY, SMNVEV (reference sequence). Here the CDR3 DNA reads TGTGCCAGCAGTTTCCGGGCCGCCTATAATTCACCCCTCCACTTT. Its protein product is CASSFRAAYNSPLHF.

This clonotype was seen only a few times. The gene calls are TRBV20-1 and TRBJ2-1; 16 bases fit TRBD2. The CDR3 contains 19 residues. The trim removed 4 bases at V and 8 bases at J, leaving 17 bases unmatched. The germline V gene has CDR1 DFQATT and CDR2 SNEGSKA (reference sequence). This chain's CDR3 is CSANEGTSGGAVLVDEQFF. CDR3 DNA sequence: TGCAGTGCTAATGAGGGGACTAGCGGGGGGGCGGTGTTAGTCGATGAGCAGTTCTTC.

The chain combines TRBV29-1 with TRBJ2-5, with 10 bases aligning to TRBD1. With 7 bases clipped from V and 4 bases from J, the junction kept 6 bases outside the gene matches. CDR3 length: 13 residues. Germline CDR1 SQVTM, CDR2 ANQGSEA. CDR3 nucleotides: TGCAGCGCCCGCCGGGACAGGGGAGAGACCCAGTACTTC. Translation gives CSARRDRGETQYF.

This clonotype was seen only a few times. The chain uses TRBV15 and TRBJ2-3; D call uncertain. This CDR3 contains 14 residues. V lost 1 base and J lost 0, with 5 bases in between. CDR1 is LNHNV and CDR2 is YYDKDF in the germline V gene (reference sequence). The CDR3 loop reads CATSRGHSTDTQYF. The CDR3 coding sequence is TGTGCCACCAGCAGAGGACATAGCACAGATACGCAGTATTTT.